This passage covers 27 T cell receptor beta chains from one sample sequenced in a study of beta chain features in type 1 diabetes (dated by TCRdb to the late 2010s). The library was prepared using the immunoSEQ multiplex PCR assay. The High Capacity cDNA Reverse Transcription Kit was used to reverse transcribe all of the isolated RNA, meaning that expressed TCRB transcripts were what got sequenced. TCRdb provides this immuneACCESS table in a form limited to in-frame rearrangements. Some clones are lacking; in checked studies, under half of them reflect an unresolved V gene, and why the rest are absent is not known. Counted in this sample were about 300,000 clones; about 8% of them appeared once. The ten largest account for 1% of the sample. The sequencing input was central memory CD4+ T cells from blood. Receptor source: a woman younger than 35 in good health.

Only a few counts were recorded for this clone. This rearrangement joins TRBV4-1 to TRBJ2-4, with a weak D call TRBD1 (5 bases). The CDR3 is 15 amino acids. V was pared by 1 base and J by 11 bases, with 18 bases between. Germline CDR1 and CDR2: MGHRA and YSYEKL. CDR3 in amino acids: CASSQGLTRVGLQYF. The CDR3 DNA follows: TGCGCCAGCAGCCAAGGATTGACCAGGGTGGGGCTTCAGTACTTC.

This clone has more than one count but fewer than ten. The chain employs TRBV4-2 and TRBJ1-6; D unresolved. The germline V gene has CDR1 LGHNA and CDR2 YNFKEQ. Trimming removed 1 base at V and 5 bases at J, with 6 bases between. The CDR3 runs 14 residues. This chain's CDR3 is CASSQVSNNSPLHF. For the CDR3, the DNA is TGTGCCAGCAGCCAAGTCAGTAATAATTCACCCCTCCACTTT.

This clone was seen many times. The rearrangement joins TRBV2 to TRBJ2-2, with TRBD1 matching over 8 bases. The length of the CDR3 is 12 residues. Germline trimming cut 8 bases from V and 6 bases from J; bases unmatched to any gene: 2. CDR1 and CDR2 (germline): SNHLY, FYNNEI. CDR3 sequence (DNA): TGTGCCAGCTGGACAGGGCCCGGGGAGCTGTTTTTT. It codes for CASWTGPGELFF.

This clone was observed a handful of times. The rearrangement joins TRBV5-1 to TRBJ1-2; 9 bases align to TRBD1. With 4 bases clipped from V and 3 bases from J, the junction kept 4 bases outside the gene matches. Germline-derived CDR1 and CDR2 are SGHRS and YFSETQ. This CDR3 contains 14 residues. The CDR3 DNA is TGCGCCAGCAGCCCCCGGGACAGGGACTATGGCTACACCTTC. Encoded protein: CASSPRDRDYGYTF.

This clone was seen a handful of times. Within the sample, other DNA sequences also encode this same CDR3. This chain joins TRBV2 and TRBJ2-6; D ambiguous. Germline V gene lookup returns CDR1 SNHLY and CDR2 FYNNEI. The CDR3 extends over 13 amino acids. The V and J ends lost 8 bases and 0 bases respectively, with 5 bases between them. DNA for the CDR3: TGTGCCAGCGGGAACTCTGGGGCCAACGTCCTGACTTTC. It yields the protein CASGNSGANVLTF.

This chain connects TRBV2 to TRBJ2-3, with D possibly being TRBD2 (5 bases). Per germline, CDR1 SNHLY and CDR2 FYNNEI. The V end lost 8 bases, the J end lost 0 bases, and 15 bases lay between the germline ends. The CDR3 is 15 residues long. This CDR3 reads CASRRSASSTDTQYF. Written as DNA, the CDR3 is TGTGCCAGCCGGAGGAGCGCCTCTAGCACAGATACGCAGTATTTT.

This clone was seen a few times. The chain joins TRBV15 to TRBJ1-1; perhaps TRBD1 as D (5 bases). Between the trimmed V and J ends, which lost 1 base and 4 bases, there was a span of 13 bases. Germline V gene lookup returns CDR1 LNHNV and CDR2 YYDKDF (reference sequence). The CDR3 covers 15 residues. The CDR3 sequence is CATSRGIQGSTEAFF. In DNA form, the CDR3 reads TGTGCCACCAGCAGAGGTATTCAGGGCTCCACTGAAGCTTTCTTT.

This clone was observed a few times. The V and J genes are TRBV6-5 and TRBJ2-7, with 8 bases aligning to TRBD1. The trim removed 6 bases at V and 4 bases at J, leaving 5 bases unmatched. The CDR3 has 13 amino acids. CDR1 MNHEY and CDR2 SVGAGI come from the germline V gene. The CDR3 nucleotides read TGTGCCAGCAGGCCAGGGGGCTCTTACGAGCAGTACGTC. This sequence encodes CASRPGGSYEQYV.

This clone has a count of ten or more. The chain is built from TRBV4-1 and TRBJ2-1; D call uncertain. Germline lookup yields CDR1 MGHRA and CDR2 YSYEKL. The CDR3 has 13 amino acids. Trimming stripped 0 bases from V and 15 bases from J, with 15 bases between. CDR3 residues: CASSQDFSPAGFF. CDR3 nucleotides: TGCGCCAGCAGCCAAGACTTTTCCCCGGCAGGGTTCTTC.

Only a few counts were recorded for this clone. The J gene is TRBJ2-5, the V gene TRBV29-1; D uncertain. Looked up from germline, CDR1 is SQVTM and CDR2 is ANQGSEA. There are 11 residues in the CDR3. The V end lost 5 bases, the J end lost 5 bases, and 9 bases lay between the germline ends. Written as DNA, the CDR3 is TGCAGCGTTCCCGTTCGTGAGACCCAGTACTTC. Translating gives CSVPVRETQYF.

The V and J genes are TRBV5-4 and TRBJ1-6, with 12 bases identical to TRBD1. CDR3 length equals 15 residues. V trimming: 3 bases; J trimming: 10 bases; junction bases outside the gene matches: 5. CDR1 and CDR2 from the germline V gene are SGHNT and YYREEE (reference sequence). The CDR3 sequence: CASSSWDRGRSPLHF. CDR3 DNA: TGTGCCAGCAGCTCCTGGGACAGGGGGCGCTCACCCCTCCACTTT.

The rearrangement links TRBV5-4 to TRBJ1-4; the D is unclear. Trimming removed 5 bases from V and 3 bases from J, with 14 bases in between. There are 15 residues in the CDR3. Per germline, CDR1 SGHNT and CDR2 YYREEE (reference sequence). CDR3 nucleotide sequence: TGTGCCAGCAGTTCCCAGGCCGGCCCTAATGAAAAACTGTTTTTT. This sequence encodes CASSSQAGPNEKLFF.

This clone was seen more than once but under ten times. CDR3 nucleotide sequence: TGTGCCACCAGCAGCACACAGGGACGAACTAACTATGGCTACACCTTC. Protein product: CATSSTQGRTNYGYTF. The V and J genes are TRBV15 and TRBJ1-2; tentative D call: TRBD1 (6 bases). CDR3 length: 16 amino acids. CDR1 LNHNV and CDR2 YYDKDF come from the germline V gene (reference sequence). V was pared by 3 bases and J by 0 bases, with 14 bases between.

In its sample, this clone was seen a few times. The chain joins TRBV5-1 to TRBJ2-7; D is ambiguous. Trimming left V 4 bases short and J 1 base short, with 15 bases between. Germline V lookup: CDR1 SGHRS, CDR2 YFSETQ. CDR3 length equals 15 residues. The CDR3 reads CASSPGPSSSYEQYF. The CDR3 DNA sequence: TGCGCCAGCAGCCCTGGACCTTCAAGTTCCTACGAGCAGTACTTC.

The chain has TRBV18 and TRBJ2-3; no clear D gene. The CDR3 sequence is 13 residues long. Trimming pared 3 bases from V and 2 bases from J, leaving 6 bases between. From germline, CDR1 is KGHSH and CDR2 LQKENI. CDR3 in amino acids: CASSPDLTDTQYF. CDR3 nucleotides: TGTGCCAGCTCACCGGATCTCACAGATACGCAGTATTTT.

There are many counts of this clone. This chain links TRBV28 with TRBJ1-2; D is unresolved. CDR1 is MDHEN, CDR2 SYDVKM, per germline. Between the trimmed V and J ends, which lost 8 bases and 0 bases, there was a span of 10 bases. There are 13 residues in the CDR3. The CDR3 sequence: CASFAGTNYGYTF. As DNA, the CDR3 is TGTGCCAGCTTCGCAGGAACTAACTATGGCTACACCTTC.

The chain combines TRBV6-6 with TRBJ1-1; D is uncertain. V dropped 0 bases and J dropped 6 bases, with 8 bases sitting between them. Germline V lookup: CDR1 MNHNY, CDR2 SVGAGI (reference sequence). This CDR3 contains 13 residues. CDR3 amino acids: CASSYSGVAEAFF. CDR3 in DNA: TGTGCCAGCAGTTACTCTGGGGTTGCTGAAGCTTTCTTT.

This clone occurred a few times. The chain uses TRBV30 and TRBJ1-2; tentative D call: TRBD1 (6 bases). V gave up 3 bases and J gave up 5 bases, with 13 bases separating them. The CDR3 is made up of 13 amino acids. Germline-derived CDR1 and CDR2 are GTSNPN and SVGIG (reference sequence). The CDR3 here is CAWRFQGKYGYTF. In DNA, the CDR3 is TGTGCCTGGAGATTCCAGGGGAAGTATGGCTACACCTTC.

The V call is TRBV7-9, the J call TRBJ2-1; 12 bases align to TRBD2. V lost 5 bases to trimming and J lost 7 bases; unmatched junction nucleotides: 12. The CDR3 is made up of 17 amino acids. Looked up from germline, CDR1 is SEHNR and CDR2 is FQNEAQ (reference sequence). The CDR3 here is CASSPPSGRAGANEQFF. CDR3 in DNA: TGTGCCAGCAGCCCCCCTAGCGGGAGGGCCGGTGCGAATGAGCAGTTCTTC.

This clone turned up a few times. V is TRBV10-3 and J is TRBJ1-6, with TRBD1 identical over 9 bases. Germline values: CDR1 ENHRY, CDR2 SYGVKD. The junction had 2 bases not matched to a gene; V was cut back by 2 bases and J by 9 bases. This CDR3 is built from 14 residues. DNA for the CDR3: TGTGCCATCAGTGAGACGGACAGGGGTTCACCCCTCCACTTT. Protein product: CAISETDRGSPLHF.

This clone was seen more than once but under ten times. The rearrangement joins TRBV19 to TRBJ1-1; maybe TRBD1 (6 bases). Germline loops: CDR1 LNHDA, CDR2 SQIVND (reference sequence). Trimming shortened V by 1 base and J by 4 bases, and 13 bases separated the two germline ends. The CDR3 is 15 amino acids. The CDR3 here is CASSIGSRGGTEAFF. DNA of the CDR3: TGTGCCAGTAGTATAGGGAGCAGGGGAGGCACTGAAGCTTTCTTT.

This clone was detected ten times or more. The chain links TRBV5-4 to TRBJ2-3; D uncertain. Trimming cost V 0 bases and J 2 bases, with 7 bases left between them. The V gene's germline CDR1 is SGHNT and CDR2 YYREEE (reference sequence). The CDR3 has 14 residues. The CDR3 region has the DNA TGTGCCAGCAGCTTGGCCAGGAACACAGATACGCAGTATTTT. The encoded protein is CASSLARNTDTQYF.

The rearrangement joins TRBV7-3 to TRBJ2-7, with 9 positions matching TRBD1. CDR1 is SGHTA and CDR2 is FQGTGA in the germline V gene. This CDR3 region has 13 residues. V dropped 8 bases and J dropped 6; count of bases not matched to a gene: 8. CDR3 loop: CASGKGTGSEQYF. CDR3 coding DNA: TGTGCCAGCGGGAAGGGGACAGGGTCCGAGCAGTACTTC.

This chain links TRBV4-1 with TRBJ2-4; D unclear. Germline CDR1 is MGHRA and CDR2 is YSYEKL. The length of the CDR3 is 14 residues. The V gene lost 5 bases and the J gene lost 1 base, with 9 bases spanning the gap. The CDR3: CASSSLRAKNIQYF. Written as DNA, the CDR3 is TGCGCCAGCAGCTCCTTGAGGGCCAAAAACATTCAGTACTTC.

The chain recombines TRBV30 with TRBJ1-1, with D unresolved. Trimming took 2 bases from V and 7 from J, leaving 17 bases between them. The CDR3 is 14 amino acids. In germline, CDR1 is GTSNPN, CDR2 SVGIG (reference sequence). The CDR3 bases are TGTGCCTGGAGTCCCTGGGCCGGTCGGCGTGAAGCTTTCTTT. Translated: CAWSPWAGRREAFF.

The V and J genes are TRBV7-9 and TRBJ1-6; 9 positions match TRBD1. Germline V gene data show CDR1 as SEHNR and CDR2 as FQNEAQ (reference sequence). This CDR3 contains 15 residues. The ends lost 6 bases at V and 10 bases at J; junction bases unmatched: 10. In DNA form, the CDR3 reads TGTGCCAGCAGACCGGGACAGGGTGAGGTATCACCCCTCCACTTT. Its translation: CASRPGQGEVSPLHF.

This clone was picked up a small number of times. This sequence joins TRBV6-5 and TRBJ1-4; TRBD1 is a possible D gene (6 bases). V was shortened by 8 bases and J by 7 bases, with 20 bases between the two germline ends. Germline CDR1 and CDR2: MNHEY and SVGAGI. The CDR3 is 15 amino acids. CDR3 loop: CASRASQGRREKLFF. For the CDR3, the DNA is TGTGCCAGCCGGGCGTCTCAGGGGCGGCGTGAAAAACTGTTTTTT.